This TCR beta chain was captured in a study of CXCR3-negative and CXCR3-positive naive CD8 T cells. General study points: More hydrophobic TRB CDR3s were found in CXCR3-positive naive cells than in CXCR3-negative naive cells. Partially decreased CXCR3 expression was recorded after cryopreservation, and fresh PBMCs were used in most assays.

The study made its TRB cDNA libraries by 5' RACE, adding UMI labels. TCRdb processed the 5' RACE reads again and assigns one entry to each CDR3 protein, with no DNA. Its clone listing holds over 55,000 distinct CDR3 sequences. A word on this clonotype: Its antigen remains unidentified.

Triplicate sorts of around 300,000 cells per CD8+ subset. Germline V gene sequence: CDR1 LNHNV, CDR2 YYDKDF (reference sequence). This CDR3 is 12 amino acids long. This TCR came from a human donor in good health. Some clones in this sample may be carry-over from other donors' samples. Sequencing was carried out using naive CXCR3+ CD8+ T cells from blood. Subset of the sample: CD45RO-CCR7+CD27+CD95- naive CD8+ T cells expressing CXCR3 (TNR3+). The V gene is TRBV15, the J gene TRBJ2-5. CDR3: CATSPPQETQYF.